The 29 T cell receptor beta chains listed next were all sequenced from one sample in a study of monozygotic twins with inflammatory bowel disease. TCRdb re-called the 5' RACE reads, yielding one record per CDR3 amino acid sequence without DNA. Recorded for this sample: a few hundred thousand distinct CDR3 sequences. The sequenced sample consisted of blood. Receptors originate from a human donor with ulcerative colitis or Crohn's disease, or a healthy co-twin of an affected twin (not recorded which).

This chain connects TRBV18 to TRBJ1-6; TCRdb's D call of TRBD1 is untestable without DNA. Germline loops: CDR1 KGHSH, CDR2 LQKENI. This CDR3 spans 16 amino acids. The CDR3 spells CASSPNSRAVYSPLHF.

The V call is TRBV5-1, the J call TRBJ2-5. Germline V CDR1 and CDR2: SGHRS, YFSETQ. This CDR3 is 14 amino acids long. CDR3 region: CASSLAASQETQYF.

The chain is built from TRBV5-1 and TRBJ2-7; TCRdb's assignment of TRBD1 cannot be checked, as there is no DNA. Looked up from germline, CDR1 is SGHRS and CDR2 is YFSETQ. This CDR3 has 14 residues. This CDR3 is CASSLDGQAGEQYF.

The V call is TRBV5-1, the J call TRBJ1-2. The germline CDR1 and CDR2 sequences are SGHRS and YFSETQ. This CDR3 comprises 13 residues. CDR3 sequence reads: CASSLSDNYGYTF. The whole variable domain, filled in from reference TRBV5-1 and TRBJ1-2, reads KAGVTQTPRYLIKTRGQQVTLSCSPISGHRSVSWYQQTPGQGLQFLFEYFSETQRNKGNFPGRFSGRQFSNSRSEMNVSTLELGDSALYLCASSLSDNYGYTFGSGTRLTVV.

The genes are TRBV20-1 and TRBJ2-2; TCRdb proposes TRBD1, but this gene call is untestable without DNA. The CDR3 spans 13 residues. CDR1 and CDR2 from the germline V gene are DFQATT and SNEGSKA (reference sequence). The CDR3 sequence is CSALAGGTGELFF.

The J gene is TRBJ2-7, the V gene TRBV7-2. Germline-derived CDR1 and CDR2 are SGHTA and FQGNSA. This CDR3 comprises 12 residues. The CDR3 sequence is CASSFFDSEQYF.

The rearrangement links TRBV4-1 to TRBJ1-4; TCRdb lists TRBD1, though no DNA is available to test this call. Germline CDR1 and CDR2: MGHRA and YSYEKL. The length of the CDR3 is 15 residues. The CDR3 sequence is CASSHRPFPIEKLFF.

This CDR3 reads CASSLGIWQPQHF. The chain carries TRBV7-2 and TRBJ1-5. This CDR3 has 13 residues. Germline V gene sequence: CDR1 SGHTA, CDR2 FQGNSA.

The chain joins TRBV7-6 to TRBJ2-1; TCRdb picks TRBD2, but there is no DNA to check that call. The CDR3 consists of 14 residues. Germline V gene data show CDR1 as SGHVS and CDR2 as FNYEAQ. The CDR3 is CASSPSRVYNEQFF.

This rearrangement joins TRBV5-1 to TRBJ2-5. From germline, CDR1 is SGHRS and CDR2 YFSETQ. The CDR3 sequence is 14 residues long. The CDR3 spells CASSPNDRQETQYF. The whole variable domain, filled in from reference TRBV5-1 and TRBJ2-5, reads KAGVTQTPRYLIKTRGQQVTLSCSPISGHRSVSWYQQTPGQGLQFLFEYFSETQRNKGNFPGRFSGRQFSNSRSEMNVSTLELGDSALYLCASSPNDRQETQYFGPGTRLLVL.

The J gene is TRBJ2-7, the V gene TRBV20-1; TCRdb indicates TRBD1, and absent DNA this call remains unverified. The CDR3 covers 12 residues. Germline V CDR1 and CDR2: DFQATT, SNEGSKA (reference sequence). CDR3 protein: CSASPVYYEQYF.

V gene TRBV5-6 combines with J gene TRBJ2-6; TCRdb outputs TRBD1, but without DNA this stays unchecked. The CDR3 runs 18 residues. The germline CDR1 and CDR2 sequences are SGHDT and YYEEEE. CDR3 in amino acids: CASSLVSDRGPGANVLTF.

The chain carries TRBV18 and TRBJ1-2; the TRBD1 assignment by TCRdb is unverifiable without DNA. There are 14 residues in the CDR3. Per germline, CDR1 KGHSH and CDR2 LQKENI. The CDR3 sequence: CASSPYPGQGGYTF.

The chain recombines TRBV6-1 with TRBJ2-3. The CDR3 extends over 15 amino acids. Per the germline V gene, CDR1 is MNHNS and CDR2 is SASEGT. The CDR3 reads CASRLTTTSTDTQYF.

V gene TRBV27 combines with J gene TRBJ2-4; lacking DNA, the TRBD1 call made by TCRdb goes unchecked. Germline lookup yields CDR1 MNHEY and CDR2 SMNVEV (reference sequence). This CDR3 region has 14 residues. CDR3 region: CASSSRTGGDIQYF.

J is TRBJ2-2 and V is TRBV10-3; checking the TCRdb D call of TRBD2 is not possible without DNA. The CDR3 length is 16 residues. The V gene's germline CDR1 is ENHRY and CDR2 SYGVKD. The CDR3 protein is CAISDRAGTNTGELFF.

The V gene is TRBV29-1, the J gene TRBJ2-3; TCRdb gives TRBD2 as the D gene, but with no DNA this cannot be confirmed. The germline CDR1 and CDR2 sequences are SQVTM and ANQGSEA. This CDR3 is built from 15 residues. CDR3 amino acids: CSGRDSHRPTDTQYF.

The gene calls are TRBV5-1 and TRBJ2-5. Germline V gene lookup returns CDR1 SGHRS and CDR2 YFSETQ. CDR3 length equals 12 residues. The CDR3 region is CASSDLQETQYF.

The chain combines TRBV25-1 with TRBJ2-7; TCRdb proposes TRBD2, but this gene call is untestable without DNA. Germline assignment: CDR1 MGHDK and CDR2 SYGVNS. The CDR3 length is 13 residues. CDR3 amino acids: CASSDLSRDEQYF.

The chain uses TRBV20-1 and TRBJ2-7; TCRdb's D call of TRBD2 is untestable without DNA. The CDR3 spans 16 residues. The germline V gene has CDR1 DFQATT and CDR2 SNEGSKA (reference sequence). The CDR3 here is CSASKLAGGLGYEQYF.

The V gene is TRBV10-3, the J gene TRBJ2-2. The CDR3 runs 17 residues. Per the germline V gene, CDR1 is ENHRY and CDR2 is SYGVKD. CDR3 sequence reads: CAISESGTHFGTGELFF.

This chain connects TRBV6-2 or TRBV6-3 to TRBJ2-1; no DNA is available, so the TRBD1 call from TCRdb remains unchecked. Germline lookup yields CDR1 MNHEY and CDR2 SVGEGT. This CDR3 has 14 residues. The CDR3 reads CASSSPLTATEQFF.

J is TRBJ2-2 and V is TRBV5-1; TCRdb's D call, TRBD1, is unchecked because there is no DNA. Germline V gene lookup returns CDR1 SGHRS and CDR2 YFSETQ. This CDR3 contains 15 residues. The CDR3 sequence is CASSLGTAVTGELFF. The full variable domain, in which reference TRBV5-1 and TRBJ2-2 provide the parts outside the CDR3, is KAGVTQTPRYLIKTRGQQVTLSCSPISGHRSVSWYQQTPGQGLQFLFEYFSETQRNKGNFPGRFSGRQFSNSRSEMNVSTLELGDSALYLCASSLGTAVTGELFFGEGSRLTVL.

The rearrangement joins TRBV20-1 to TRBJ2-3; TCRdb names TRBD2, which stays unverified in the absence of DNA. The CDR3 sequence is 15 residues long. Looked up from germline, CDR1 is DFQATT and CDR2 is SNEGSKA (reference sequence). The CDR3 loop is CSALRLAGDTDTQYF.

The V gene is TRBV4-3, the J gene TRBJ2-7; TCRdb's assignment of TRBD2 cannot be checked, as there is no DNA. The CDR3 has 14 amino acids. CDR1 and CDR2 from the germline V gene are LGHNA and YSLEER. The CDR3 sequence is CASSQIAGAYEQYF.

The CDR3 loop is CASSTRGYEQYF. The V call is TRBV7-8, the J call TRBJ2-7; TCRdb proposes TRBD1, but this gene call is untestable without DNA. The CDR3 covers 12 residues. Germline CDR1 and CDR2: SGHVS and FQNEAQ.

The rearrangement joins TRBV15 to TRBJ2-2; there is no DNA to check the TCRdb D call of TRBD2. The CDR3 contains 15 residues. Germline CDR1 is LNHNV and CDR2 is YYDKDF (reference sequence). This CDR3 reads CATSGTSGKTGELFF.

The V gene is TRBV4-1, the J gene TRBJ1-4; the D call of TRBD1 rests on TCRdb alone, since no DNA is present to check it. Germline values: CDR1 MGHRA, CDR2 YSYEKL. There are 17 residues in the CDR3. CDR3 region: CASSQGRQGRANEKLFF.

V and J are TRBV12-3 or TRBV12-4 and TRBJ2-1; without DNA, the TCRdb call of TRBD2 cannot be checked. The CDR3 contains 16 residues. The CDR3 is CASSQLTTRPYNEQFF.